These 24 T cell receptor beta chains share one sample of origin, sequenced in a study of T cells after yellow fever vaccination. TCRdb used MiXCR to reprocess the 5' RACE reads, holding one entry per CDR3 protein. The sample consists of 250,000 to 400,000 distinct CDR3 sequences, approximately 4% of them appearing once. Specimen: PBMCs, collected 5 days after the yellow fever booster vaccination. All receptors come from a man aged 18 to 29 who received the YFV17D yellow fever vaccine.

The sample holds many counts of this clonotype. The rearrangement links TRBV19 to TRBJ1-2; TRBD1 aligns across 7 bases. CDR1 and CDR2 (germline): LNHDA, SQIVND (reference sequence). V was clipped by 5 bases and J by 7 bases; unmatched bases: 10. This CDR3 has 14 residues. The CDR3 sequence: CASSVTGSPPGYTF. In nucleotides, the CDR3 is TGTGCCAGTAGTGTGACAGGGAGTCCTCCTGGCTACACCTTC.

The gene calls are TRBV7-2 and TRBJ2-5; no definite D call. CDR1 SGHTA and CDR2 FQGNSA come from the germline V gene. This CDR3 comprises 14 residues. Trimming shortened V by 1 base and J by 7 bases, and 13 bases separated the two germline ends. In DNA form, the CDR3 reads TGTGCCAGCAGCTTAGAGGTGGGCCCGGGGACCCAGTACTTC. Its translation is CASSLEVGPGTQYF.

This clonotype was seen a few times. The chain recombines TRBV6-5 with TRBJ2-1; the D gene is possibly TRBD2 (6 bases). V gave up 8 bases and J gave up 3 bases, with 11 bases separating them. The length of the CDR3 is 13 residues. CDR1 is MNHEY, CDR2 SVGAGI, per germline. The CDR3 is CASRGIFYNEQFF. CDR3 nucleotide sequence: TGTGCCAGCCGGGGGATTTTCTACAATGAGCAGTTCTTC.

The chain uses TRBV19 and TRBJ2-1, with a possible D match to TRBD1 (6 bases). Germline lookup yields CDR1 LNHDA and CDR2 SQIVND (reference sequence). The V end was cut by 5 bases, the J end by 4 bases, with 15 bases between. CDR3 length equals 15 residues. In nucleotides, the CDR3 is TGTGCCAGTAGTGCTTCCGGGACACGATACAATGAGCAGTTCTTC. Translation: CASSASGTRYNEQFF.

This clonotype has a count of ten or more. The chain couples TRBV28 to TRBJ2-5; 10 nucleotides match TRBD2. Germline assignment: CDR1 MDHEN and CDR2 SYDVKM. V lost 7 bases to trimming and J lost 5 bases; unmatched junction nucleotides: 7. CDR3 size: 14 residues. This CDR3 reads CASKAGGPMETQYF. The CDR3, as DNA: TGTGCCAGCAAAGCGGGGGGGCCCATGGAGACCCAGTACTTC. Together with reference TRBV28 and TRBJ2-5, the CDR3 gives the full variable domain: DVKVTQSSRYLVKRTGEKVFLECVQDMDHENMFWYRQDPGLGLRLIYFSYDVKMKEKGDIPEGYSVSREKKERFSLILESASTNQTSMYLCASKAGGPMETQYFGPGTRLLVL.

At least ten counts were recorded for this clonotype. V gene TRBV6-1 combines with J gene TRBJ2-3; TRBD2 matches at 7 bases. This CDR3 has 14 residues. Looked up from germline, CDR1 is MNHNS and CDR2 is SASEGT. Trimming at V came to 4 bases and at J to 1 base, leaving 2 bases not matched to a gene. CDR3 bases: TGTGCCAGCAGTGTTGCGGGGGGCACAGATACGCAGTATTTT. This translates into CASSVAGGTDTQYF.

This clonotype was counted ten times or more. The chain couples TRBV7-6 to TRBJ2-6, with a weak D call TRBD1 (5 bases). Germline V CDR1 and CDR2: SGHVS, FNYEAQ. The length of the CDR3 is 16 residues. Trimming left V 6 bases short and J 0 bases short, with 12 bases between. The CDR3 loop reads CASSRGQTSGANVLTF. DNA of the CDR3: TGTGCCAGCAGTAGAGGACAAACCTCTGGGGCCAACGTCCTGACTTTC. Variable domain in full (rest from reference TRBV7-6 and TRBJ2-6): GAGVSQSPRYKVTKRGQDVALRCDPISGHVSLYWYRQALGQGPEFLTYFNYEAQQDKSGLPNDRFSAERPEGSISTLTIQRTEQRDSAMYRCASSRGQTSGANVLTFGAGSRLTVL.

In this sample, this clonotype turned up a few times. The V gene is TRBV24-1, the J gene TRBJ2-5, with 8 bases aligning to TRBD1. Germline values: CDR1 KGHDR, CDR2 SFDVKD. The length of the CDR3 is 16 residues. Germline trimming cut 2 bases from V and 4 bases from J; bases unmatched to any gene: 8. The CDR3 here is CATSDWQGAVGETQYF. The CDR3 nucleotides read TGTGCCACCAGTGATTGGCAGGGGGCTGTTGGAGAGACCCAGTACTTC.

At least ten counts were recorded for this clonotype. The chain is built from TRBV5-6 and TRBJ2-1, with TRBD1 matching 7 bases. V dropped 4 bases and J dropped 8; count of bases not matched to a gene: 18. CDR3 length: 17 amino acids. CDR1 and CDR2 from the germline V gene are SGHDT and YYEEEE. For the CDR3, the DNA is TGTGCCAGCAGCCCGGACGGACAGGTCTACGCGTCGTATGAGCAGTTCTTC. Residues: CASSPDGQVYASYEQFF.

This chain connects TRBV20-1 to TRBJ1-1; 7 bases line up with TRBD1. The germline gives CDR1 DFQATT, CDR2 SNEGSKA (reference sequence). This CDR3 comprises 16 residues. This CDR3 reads CMPYVRDSLMNTEAFF. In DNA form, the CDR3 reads TGCATGCCGTACGTCCGGGACAGCCTTATGAACACTGAAGCTTTCTTT.

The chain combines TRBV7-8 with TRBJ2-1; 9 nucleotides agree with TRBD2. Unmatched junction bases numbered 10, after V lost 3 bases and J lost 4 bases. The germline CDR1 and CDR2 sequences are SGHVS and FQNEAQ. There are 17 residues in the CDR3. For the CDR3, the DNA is TGTGCCAGCAGCTTCCCCACTGGGCTAGCGGGGTACAATGAGCAGTTCTTC. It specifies CASSFPTGLAGYNEQFF.

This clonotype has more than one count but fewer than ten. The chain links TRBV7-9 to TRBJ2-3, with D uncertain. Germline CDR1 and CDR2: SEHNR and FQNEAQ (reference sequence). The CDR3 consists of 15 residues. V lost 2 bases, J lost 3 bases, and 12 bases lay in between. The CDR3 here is CASSLNPLGTDTQYF. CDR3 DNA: TGTGCCAGCAGCTTAAACCCCTTGGGGACAGATACGCAGTATTTT.

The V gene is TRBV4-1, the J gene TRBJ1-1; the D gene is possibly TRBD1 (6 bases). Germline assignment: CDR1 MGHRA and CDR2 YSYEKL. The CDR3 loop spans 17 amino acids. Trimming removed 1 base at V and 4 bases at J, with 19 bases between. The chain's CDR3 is CASSQVGAGENGTEAFF. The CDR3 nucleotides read TGCGCCAGCAGCCAAGTAGGGGCAGGGGAGAATGGCACTGAAGCTTTCTTT.

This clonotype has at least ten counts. The CDR3 DNA reads as TGTGCCAGCAGCCCCTCCTATAATTCACCCCTCCACTTT. It yields the protein CASSPSYNSPLHF. The V and J genes are TRBV7-2 and TRBJ1-6; D unclear. In germline, CDR1 is SGHTA, CDR2 FQGNSA. The CDR3 has 13 residues. V was cut by 5 bases and J by 0 bases, with 2 bases left in between.

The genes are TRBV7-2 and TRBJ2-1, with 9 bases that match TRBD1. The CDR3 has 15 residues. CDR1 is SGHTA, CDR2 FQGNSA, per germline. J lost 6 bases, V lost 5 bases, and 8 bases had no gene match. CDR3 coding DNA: TGTGCCAGCAGCGCCCGGACAGGGGACGTCAATGAGCAGTTCTTC. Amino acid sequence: CASSARTGDVNEQFF.

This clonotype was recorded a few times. The CDR3 protein is CASSHRGLLETQYF. Here the CDR3 DNA reads TGTGCCAGCAGCCACAGGGGGTTATTAGAGACCCAGTACTTC. The chain employs TRBV5-4 and TRBJ2-5; 8 nucleotides line up with TRBD1. The CDR3 has 14 amino acids. The germline CDR1 and CDR2 sequences are SGHNT and YYREEE (reference sequence). Unmatched junction bases numbered 6, after V lost 4 bases and J lost 4 bases. The variable domain in full, completed from reference TRBV5-4 and TRBJ2-5, reads ETGVTQSPTHLIKTRGQQVTLRCSSQSGHNTVSWYQQALGQGPQFIFQYYREEENGRGNFPPRFSGLQFPNYSSELNVNALELDDSALYLCASSHRGLLETQYFGPGTRLLVL.

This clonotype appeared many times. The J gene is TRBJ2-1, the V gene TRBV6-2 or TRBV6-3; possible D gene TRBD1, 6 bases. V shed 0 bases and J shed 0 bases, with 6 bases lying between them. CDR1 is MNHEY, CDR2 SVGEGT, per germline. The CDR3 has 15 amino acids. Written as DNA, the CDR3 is TGTGCCAGCAGTTACTCAGGGGGCTCCTACAATGAGCAGTTCTTC. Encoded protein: CASSYSGGSYNEQFF.

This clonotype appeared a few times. The CDR3 nucleotides are TGTGCCAGCAGTTTTTACGGACAGGGGGCGCAAAATGAGCAGTTCTTC. This encodes CASSFYGQGAQNEQFF. The rearrangement uses TRBV12-3 or TRBV12-4 and TRBJ2-1, with 11 bases lining up with TRBD1. The CDR3 sequence is 16 residues long. V lost 3 bases to trimming and J lost 7 bases; unmatched junction nucleotides: 8.

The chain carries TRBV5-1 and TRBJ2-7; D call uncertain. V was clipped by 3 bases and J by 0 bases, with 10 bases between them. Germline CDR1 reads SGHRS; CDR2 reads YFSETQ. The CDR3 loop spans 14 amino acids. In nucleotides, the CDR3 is TGCGCCAGCAGCTCCCCCGGGTCCTCCTACGAGCAGTACTTC. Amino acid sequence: CASSSPGSSYEQYF.

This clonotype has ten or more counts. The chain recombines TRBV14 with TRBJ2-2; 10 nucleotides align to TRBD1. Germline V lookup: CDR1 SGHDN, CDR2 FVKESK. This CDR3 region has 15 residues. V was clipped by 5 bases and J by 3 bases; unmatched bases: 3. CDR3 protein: CASSRTGGYTGELFF. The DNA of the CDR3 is TGTGCCAGCAGCAGGACAGGGGGGTACACCGGGGAGCTGTTTTTT.

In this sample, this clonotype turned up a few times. The CDR3 sequence is CASSPEGANGELFF. In DNA, the CDR3 is TGTGCCAGCAGCCCGGAGGGGGCTAACGGGGAGCTGTTTTTT. The genes are TRBV12-3 or TRBV12-4 and TRBJ2-2; possible D gene TRBD1, 7 bases. Trimming cost V 6 bases and J 7 bases, with 15 bases left between them. This CDR3 has 14 residues.

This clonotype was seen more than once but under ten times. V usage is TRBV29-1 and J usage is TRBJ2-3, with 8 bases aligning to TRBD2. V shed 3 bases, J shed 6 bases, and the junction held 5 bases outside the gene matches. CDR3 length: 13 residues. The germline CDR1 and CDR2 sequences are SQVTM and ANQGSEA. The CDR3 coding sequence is TGCAGCGTTGACGGGGGGGACCGCGATACGCAGTATTTT. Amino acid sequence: CSVDGGDRDTQYF.

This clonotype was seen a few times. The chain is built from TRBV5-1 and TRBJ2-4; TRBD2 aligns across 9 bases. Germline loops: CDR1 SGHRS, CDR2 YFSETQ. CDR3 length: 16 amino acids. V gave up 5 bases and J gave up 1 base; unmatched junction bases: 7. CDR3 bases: TGCGCCAGCAGTCGAGCAACTAGCGGGGCCAAAAACATTCAGTACTTC. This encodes CASSRATSGAKNIQYF.

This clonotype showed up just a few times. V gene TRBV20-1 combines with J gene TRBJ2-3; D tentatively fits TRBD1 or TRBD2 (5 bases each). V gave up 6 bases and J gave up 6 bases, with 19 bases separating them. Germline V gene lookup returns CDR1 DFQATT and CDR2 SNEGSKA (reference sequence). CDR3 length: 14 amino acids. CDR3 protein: CSAYPRGPEDTQYF. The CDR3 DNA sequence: TGCAGTGCATACCCCCGGGGCCCCGAGGATACGCAGTATTTT.